A selection of T cell receptor beta chains follows, all from one sample in a study of blood T cell repertoires in COVID-19. Method: immunoSEQ multiplex PCR; TCRdb's copy keeps in-frame clones and lacks some. This sample has 270,000 or so clones, with 83% found just once. Sequenced: peripheral blood. These receptors were obtained from a woman aged 50 to 65 who had recovered from COVID-19. Each CDR3 is given with its conserved first and last residue. A D gene is named only where the DNA matches it firmly. Not every row has a clone size; where given, it reads once, few, many or a size class.

V	size	D	J	CDR3	DNA
TRBV14	NA	TRBD1	TRBJ2-4	CASSLGPGQGDSIQYF	TGTGCCAGCAGCTTGGGACCGGGACAGGGAGATTCCATTCAGTACTTC
TRBV28	NA	NA	TRBJ2-7	CASSSKMDSYEQYF	TGTGCCAGCAGTTCTAAAATGGACAGCTACGAGCAGTACTTC
TRBV3-1/TRBV3-2	NA	NA	TRBJ1-1	CASSQRRVGTEAFF	TGTGCCAGCAGCCAACGACGGGTGGGCACTGAAGCTTTCTTT
TRBV6-8	few	NA	TRBJ1-2	CASSDRTNYGYTF	TGTGCCAGCTCAGACAGGACAAACTATGGCTACACCTTC
TRBV18	NA	TRBD2	TRBJ2-7	CASSILIAGVGEQYF	TGTGCCAGCTCAATTTTGATAGCGGGAGTTGGCGAGCAGTACTTC
TRBV28	NA	TRBD2	TRBJ2-5	CASSLSRLAGPRRAQYF	TGTGCCAGCAGTTTATCCCGACTAGCGGGGCCACGCAGGGCCCAGTACTTC
TRBV5-6	once	TRBD2	TRBJ2-1	CASSWTTSGRSDEQFF	TGTGCCAGCAGCTGGACGACTAGCGGGAGATCGGATGAGCAGTTCTTC
TRBV19	NA	NA	TRBJ2-6	CASIPGYSGANVLTF	TGTGCCAGTATTCCGGGTTACTCTGGGGCCAACGTCCTGACTTTC
TRBV9	once	TRBD1	TRBJ2-6	CASSAGTGAGANVLTF	TGTGCCAGCAGCGCTGGGACAGGGGCTGGGGCCAACGTCCTGACTTTC
TRBV5-1	NA	TRBD1	TRBJ2-7	CASSPGQESYEQYF	TGCGCCAGCAGCCCGGGACAGGAGTCCTACGAGCAGTACTTC
TRBV30	NA	NA	TRBJ1-1	CAWSGGQNTEAFF	TGTGCCTGGAGTGGGGGGCAGAACACTGAAGCTTTCTTT
TRBV30	NA	NA	TRBJ1-1	CAWNSREAFF	TGTGCCTGGAACAGCCGTGAAGCTTTCTTT
TRBV15	few	TRBD2	TRBJ2-3	CATSSEWKIAGPSTDTQYF	TGTGCCACCAGCTCGGAGTGGAAGATAGCGGGACCTAGCACAGATACGCAGTATTTT
TRBV7-3	NA	NA	TRBJ2-2	CASSLVTGRGGELFF	TGTGCCAGCAGCTTAGTGACTGGCCGAGGCGGGGAGCTGTTTTTT
TRBV4-2	NA	NA	TRBJ1-1	CASSQVEDTEAFF	TGTGCCAGCAGCCAAGTAGAGGACACTGAAGCTTTCTTT
TRBV7-2	few	TRBD1	TRBJ2-3	CASSDDFRDRLTDTQYF	TGTGCCAGCAGCGACGATTTCCGGGACAGGCTCACAGATACGCAGTATTTT
TRBV28	NA	TRBD1	TRBJ2-7	CASSFHGTGGGEQYF	TGTGCCAGCAGTTTCCATGGGACAGGGGGGGGCGAGCAGTACTTC
TRBV30	NA	TRBD2	TRBJ2-4	CAWSVLGLAGGQGAKNIQYF	TGTGCCTGGAGTGTACTAGGACTAGCGGGAGGGCAGGGGGCCAAAAACATTCAGTACTTC
TRBV27	NA	NA	TRBJ2-3	CASTFSSGSTQYF	TGTGCCAGCACCTTCTCCTCCGGGAGTACGCAGTATTTT
TRBV27	NA	NA	TRBJ1-3	CASRSGGLGTLYGNTIYF	TGTGCCAGCAGAAGTGGGGGCCTTGGTACGTTGTATGGAAACACCATATATTTT
TRBV6-2/TRBV6-3	few	NA	TRBJ1-5	CASSTGWQPQHF	TGTGCCAGCAGTACCGGGTGGCAGCCCCAGCATTTT
TRBV4-2	NA	TRBD1	TRBJ2-7	CASSPGQGSYEQYF	TGTGCCAGCAGCCCAGGACAGGGGTCCTACGAGCAGTACTTC
TRBV7-9	once	TRBD2	TRBJ2-3	CASSLVGLGSSDTQYF	TGTGCCAGCAGCCTGGTAGGACTAGGTTCATCCGATACGCAGTATTTT
TRBV4-1	NA	TRBD1	TRBJ1-3	CASSFDRGEGNTIYF	TGCGCCAGCAGTTTTGACAGGGGGGAAGGAAACACCATATATTTT
TRBV13	NA	NA	TRBJ2-7	CASSLGDSLYEQYF	TGTGCCAGCAGCTTAGGGGACAGCCTTTACGAGCAGTACTTC
TRBV19	NA	NA	TRBJ1-1	CASSMFREAFF	TGTGCCAGTAGTATGTTTAGAGAAGCTTTCTTT
TRBV7-9	NA	NA	TRBJ2-2	CASSPSYSTGELFF	TGTGCCAGCAGCCCCTCTTACAGCACCGGGGAGCTGTTTTTT
TRBV29-1	NA	NA	TRBJ2-3	CSVEGATDTQYF	TGCAGCGTTGAAGGGGCCACAGATACGCAGTATTTT
TRBV30	NA	TRBD1	TRBJ2-2	CAWGPGTVNTGELFF	TGTGCCTGGGGGCCCGGGACAGTTAACACCGGGGAGCTGTTTTTT
TRBV5-1	NA	TRBD2	TRBJ2-5	CASSDLAGGETQYF	TGCGCCAGCAGCGATCTAGCGGGGGGTGAGACCCAGTACTTC
TRBV2	NA	NA	TRBJ2-2	CASSAGHQGSGELFF	TGTGCCAGCAGTGCAGGACACCAAGGTTCCGGGGAGCTGTTTTTT
TRBV28	NA	TRBD1	TRBJ1-2	CASSSGTDYGYTF	TGTGCCAGCAGCTCCGGGACAGACTATGGCTACACCTTC
TRBV7-3	NA	NA	TRBJ2-1	CASASYSYNEQFF	TGTGCCAGCGCTAGTTACTCCTACAATGAGCAGTTCTTC
TRBV25-1	NA	NA	TRBJ2-3	CASSAGTHYTDTQYF	TGTGCCAGCAGTGCCGGGACACATTACACAGATACGCAGTATTTT
TRBV27	NA	NA	TRBJ1-5	CASSLTRFSNQPQHF	TGTGCCAGCAGTTTAACCAGGTTTAGCAATCAGCCCCAGCATTTT
TRBV27	NA	TRBD2	TRBJ2-1	CASSLVLAGGLSNEQFF	TGTGCCAGCAGTCTCGTTCTAGCGGGAGGGCTAAGCAATGAGCAGTTCTTC
TRBV10-1	NA	TRBD1	TRBJ1-5	CASSGRRDRASNQPQHF	TGCGCCAGCAGTGGACGCCGGGACAGGGCGAGCAATCAGCCCCAGCATTTT
TRBV6-2/TRBV6-3	NA	NA	TRBJ1-5	CASSYAGGSGNQPQHF	TGTGCCAGCAGTTATGCGGGGGGCAGCGGCAATCAGCCCCAGCATTTT
TRBV7-8	NA	NA	TRBJ1-5	CASSSHGRVRSSNQPQHF	TGTGCCAGCAGCTCCCACGGGAGGGTCCGTTCTAGCAATCAGCCCCAGCATTTT
TRBV27	NA	NA	TRBJ2-5	CASRRAGHQETQYF	TGTGCCAGCAGAAGAGCGGGCCATCAAGAGACCCAGTACTTC
TRBV9	NA	NA	TRBJ2-3	CASSVQRTSTDTQYF	TGTGCCAGCAGCGTACAGCGGACTAGCACAGATACGCAGTATTTT
TRBV19	NA	NA	TRBJ1-5	CASSSGGLPNQPQHF	TGTGCCAGTAGTTCTGGGGGACTCCCCAATCAGCCCCAGCATTTT
TRBV5-1	NA	NA	TRBJ2-1	CASSPEGGEPYNEQFF	TGCGCCAGCAGCCCAGAAGGAGGGGAGCCCTACAATGAGCAGTTCTTC
TRBV18	NA	TRBD1	TRBJ2-2	CASSGQGHTGELFF	TGTGCCAGCTCAGGACAGGGTCACACCGGGGAGCTGTTTTTT